A selection of T cell receptor beta chains follows, all from one sample in a study of blood T cell repertoires in COVID-19. Profiling relied on immunoSEQ multiplex PCR, and the TCRdb table lists in-frame clones only, not all of them. Counted here are 290,000 or so clones, roughly 85% occurring once; the ten biggest clones make up less than 6.5%. The sample was peripheral blood. The receptors here all came from a man aged 50-59 years with active or convalescent COVID-19. CDR3s include the opening cysteine and the closing phenylalanine or tryptophan. The D gene is left open where the match is weak. Clone size is stated in some rows and not others, as once, few, many or a class when expanded.

V	D	size	J	CDR3	DNA
TRBV3-1/TRBV3-2	NA	NA	TRBJ1-3	CASSQQGLSGNTIYF	TGTGCCAGCAGCCAACAGGGATTGTCTGGAAACACCATATATTTT
TRBV5-6	TRBD1	NA	TRBJ2-5	CASSVWGQALQETQYF	TGTGCCAGCAGCGTATGGGGACAGGCCCTTCAGGAGACCCAGTACTTC
TRBV5-1	TRBD1	NA	TRBJ2-7	CASSLEGAPENEQYF	TGCGCCAGCAGCTTGGAGGGGGCCCCCGAAAACGAGCAGTACTTC
TRBV11-2	NA	once	TRBJ2-6	CASSLSGVSGANVLTF	TGTGCCAGCAGCTTATCGGGGGTTTCTGGGGCCAACGTCCTGACTTTC
TRBV7-2	NA	NA	TRBJ2-6	CASQGAMVANVLTF	TGTGCCAGTCAGGGCGCCATGGTGGCCAACGTCCTGACTTTC
TRBV19	TRBD2	NA	TRBJ2-3	CASSLGLVRGTDTQYF	TGTGCCAGTAGTCTTGGACTAGTGAGAGGCACAGATACGCAGTATTTT
TRBV2	NA	NA	TRBJ1-5	CASSEWSSNQPQHF	TGTGCCAGCAGTGAGTGGAGTAGCAATCAGCCCCAGCATTTT
TRBV27	NA	few	TRBJ2-1	CAQQPPGEYNEQFF	TGTGCCCAGCAGCCCCCGGGTGAATACAATGAGCAGTTCTTC
TRBV6-5	TRBD1	once	TRBJ2-7	CASRGGTGGYEQYF	TGTGCCAGCAGAGGCGGGACAGGGGGCTACGAGCAGTACTTC
TRBV12-5	NA	NA	TRBJ1-1	CASGQQGFTEAFF	TGTGCTAGTGGTCAGCAGGGATTCACTGAAGCTTTCTTT
TRBV18	TRBD2	NA	TRBJ2-5	CASSPRTSGTQETQYF	TGTGCCAGCTCACCTAGGACTAGCGGGACCCAAGAGACCCAGTACTTC
TRBV6-6	TRBD1	NA	TRBJ1-3	CASSHRGPGNTIYF	TGTGCCAGCAGTCACAGGGGGCCGGGAAACACCATATATTTT
TRBV4-3	TRBD1	NA	TRBJ1-4	CASSQGQGNEKLFF	TGCGCCAGCAGCCAGGGACAGGGTAATGAAAAACTGTTTTTT
TRBV10-3	TRBD1	once	TRBJ1-2	CASRMMGQGHGYTF	TGTGCCAGCAGGATGATGGGACAGGGTCATGGCTACACCTTC
TRBV5-8	NA	NA	TRBJ2-3	CATGGGGSDTQYF	TGTGCCACCGGTGGGGGCGGATCAGATACGCAGTATTTT
TRBV21-1	NA	NA	TRBJ1-2	CARRWGHEGYGYTF	TGTGCCAGGCGGTGGGGGCACGAGGGCTATGGCTACACCTTC
TRBV7-3	NA	NA	TRBJ2-3	CASSRKGGSAADTQYF	TGTGCCAGCAGCAGAAAAGGTGGGAGTGCGGCAGATACGCAGTATTTT
TRBV5-6	TRBD1	NA	TRBJ1-1	CASSPGTGFMNTEAFF	TGTGCCAGCAGCCCGGGGACAGGCTTTATGAACACTGAAGCTTTCTTT
TRBV11-2	TRBD1	NA	TRBJ1-2	CASRPTGGANYGYTF	TGTGCCAGCAGGCCGACAGGGGGAGCTAACTATGGCTACACCTTC
TRBV6-1	NA	NA	TRBJ1-5	CASRGPGLDQPQHF	TGTGCCAGCAGGGGGCCGGGTTTGGATCAGCCCCAGCATTTT
TRBV5-4	TRBD2	NA	TRBJ2-1	CASSLGLAVYNEQFF	TGTGCCAGCAGCTTGGGGCTAGCGGTCTACAATGAGCAGTTCTTC
TRBV6-4	TRBD2	NA	TRBJ2-1	CASSVEAGANNEQFF	TGTGCCAGCAGTGTAGAAGCGGGAGCAAACAATGAGCAGTTCTTC
TRBV28	NA	NA	TRBJ1-4	CAIRGSTNEKLFF	TGTGCCATCAGGGGCTCAACTAATGAAAAACTGTTTTTT
TRBV5-1	NA	NA	TRBJ2-1	CASSPDGQSSYNEQFF	TGCGCCAGCAGCCCGGATGGACAGTCCTCCTACAATGAGCAGTTCTTC
TRBV5-1	TRBD1	few	TRBJ1-6	CASSYGTDSSPLHF	TGCGCCAGCAGCTACGGGACAGACTCCTCACCCCTCCACTTT
TRBV4-3	TRBD2	NA	TRBJ2-7	CASSQDRASGSLEQYF	TGCGCCAGCAGCCAAGATAGGGCTAGCGGGAGCCTCGAGCAGTACTTC
TRBV5-1	NA	few	TRBJ2-7	CASSLGYNEQYF	TGCGCCAGCAGCTTGGGGTACAACGAGCAGTACTTC
TRBV30	NA	NA	TRBJ1-1	CAWIPGGTEAFF	TGTGCCTGGATTCCCGGGGGCACTGAAGCTTTCTTT
TRBV6-2/TRBV6-3	TRBD1	NA	TRBJ2-2	CASSRPGQGRTGELFF	TGTGCCAGCAGTCGCCCGGGACAGGGGCGCACCGGGGAGCTGTTTTTT
TRBV27	TRBD2	NA	TRBJ2-7	CASSLTAGEWYEQYF	TGTGCCAGCAGTTTGACCGCGGGAGAATGGTACGAGCAGTACTTC
TRBV19	NA	NA	TRBJ1-1	CASSMRSYTEAFF	TGTGCCAGTAGTATGAGAAGCTACACTGAAGCTTTCTTT